Listed below are T cell receptor beta chains from one sample, sequenced in a study of T cells in Graves' hyperthyroidism and ophthalmopathy. In TCRdb, the multiplex PCR reads were re-called with MiXCR into one record per CDR3 protein. The sample lists 550,000 to 850,000 distinct CDR3 sequences, over 15% occurring once. Sequenced material: blood. The origin of the receptors is a woman aged 50 to 65 with Graves' hyperthyroidism that later progressed to Graves' ophthalmopathy. Both conserved end residues are part of each CDR3. The order of the fields is J gene, clone size, D gene, V gene, CDR3 DNA, CDR3 protein. D genes are given only for firm matches. Clone size is given for some rows only: seen once, a few or many times, or a class if the clone is expanded.

>TRBJ1-5|-|-|TRBV6-1
TGTGCCAGCACCGACGGGGGTAATCAGCCCCAGCATTTT
CASTDGGNQPQHF
>TRBJ1-5|-|TRBD1|TRBV27
TGTGCCAGCAGTTCAGGGACAGGGGGCGGTAGCAATCAGCCCCAGCATTTT
CASSSGTGGGSNQPQHF
>TRBJ1-5|-|-|TRBV19
TGTGCCAGTGGCAGCTTTAGCAATCAGCCCCAGCATTTT
CASGSFSNQPQHF
>TRBJ1-3|many|-|TRBV5-1
TGCGCCAGCAGCTTACACGGGACCGACGGAAACACCATATATTTT
CASSLHGTDGNTIYF
>TRBJ2-7|-|-|TRBV5-6
TGTGCCAGCAGCCCGACGGACACCCACTACTACGAGCAGTACTTC
CASSPTDTHYYEQYF
>TRBJ2-7|-|-|TRBV28
TGTGCCAGCAGTTCACCCGCCTACAGGGCCTACGAGCAGTACTTC
CASSSPAYRAYEQYF
>TRBJ2-3|many|TRBD2|TRBV5-1
TGCGCCAGCAGCTCAACGGGGGGGCCGGGCACAGATACGCAGTATTTT
CASSSTGGPGTDTQYF
>TRBJ1-6|-|-|TRBV30
TGTGCCTGGAGCTGGACGGTTGTCGGTTCACCCCTCCACTTT
CAWSWTVVGSPLHF
>TRBJ1-1|few|-|TRBV6-1
TGTGCCACTGACAGGCAGAACACTGAAGCTTTCTTT
CATDRQNTEAFF
>TRBJ1-2|many|TRBD1|TRBV11-2
TGTGCCAGCTCGGCGACAGGGGGCATCTCTGGCTACACCTTC
CASSATGGISGYTF
>TRBJ1-2|many|-|TRBV5-1
TGCGCCAGCAGCTTGGCCGGCAGGGGAGATGGCTACACCTTC
CASSLAGRGDGYTF
>TRBJ1-3|-|-|TRBV9
TGTGCCAGCAGCGCCCATTGGGCGAGTGGAAACACCATATATTTT
CASSAHWASGNTIYF
>TRBJ1-2|-|-|TRBV6-5
TGTGCCAGCAGTTACCGGCAGGAGAGCTATGGCTACACCTTC
CASSYRQESYGYTF
>TRBJ1-1|many|TRBD1|TRBV15
TGTGCCTCCCGACAGGGGGTGAACACTGAAGCTTTCTTT
CASRQGVNTEAFF
>TRBJ1-1|few|TRBD1|TRBV30
TGTGCCTGGTACCGGACAGGGCCTAACACTGAAGCTTTCTTT
CAWYRTGPNTEAFF
>TRBJ2-2|many|TRBD1|TRBV11-2
TGTGCCAGCACTCCGGGCAGGGGGCCGAACACCGGGGAGCTGTTTTTT
CASTPGRGPNTGELFF
>TRBJ2-1|many|-|TRBV18
TGTGCCAGCTCACCCACAGGGGGGGAGGTCAATGAGCAGTTCTTC
CASSPTGGEVNEQFF
>TRBJ2-7|few|TRBD1|TRBV20-1
TGCAGTGCTCAGAGAGACAGGGCCCACGAGCAGTACTTC
CSAQRDRAHEQYF
>TRBJ2-3|many|TRBD2|TRBV20-1
TGCAGTGCTACGTGGCGGGGGATCACAGATACGCAGTATTTT
CSATWRGITDTQYF
>TRBJ1-5|few|-|TRBV10-3
TGTGCCATCAGTTGGGGGGGAGAGCAGCCCCAGCATTTT
CAISWGGEQPQHF
>TRBJ2-5|many|TRBD2|TRBV20-1
TGCAGTGCTACGCGGGGGGGGAATCAAGAGACCCAGTACTTC
CSATRGGNQETQYF
>TRBJ2-5|few|TRBD2|TRBV9
TGTGCCAGCAACTCGGGACTACTCACCCAAGAGACCCAGTACTTC
CASNSGLLTQETQYF
>TRBJ1-1|few|TRBD1|TRBV19
TGTGCCAGTAGTTCCCGACAGGGGAGGGCTTTCTTT
CASSSRQGRAFF
>TRBJ1-1|few|-|TRBV7-9
TGTGCCAGCAGCCAACAAGCCCTGCCTGAAGCTTTCTTT
CASSQQALPEAFF
>TRBJ1-2|-|-|TRBV20-1
TGCAGTGCTCGAACGCGACTCAACCTAGGGACTAACTATGGCTACACCTTC
CSARTRLNLGTNYGYTF
>TRBJ1-6|-|-|TRBV7-9
TGTGCCAGCAGCCCAGCGGGACGAGGGGACTCCTATAATTCACCCCTCCACTTT
CASSPAGRGDSYNSPLHF
>TRBJ1-1|many|-|TRBV11-2
TGTGCCAGCAGCTTGGAACGGTACACTGAAGCTTTCTTT
CASSLERYTEAFF
>TRBJ2-1|many|TRBD2|TRBV20-1
TGCAGTGCTAGCGGTAGCGGGATGTACAATGAGCAGTTCTTC
CSASGSGMYNEQFF
>TRBJ2-1|-|TRBD2|TRBV19
TGTGCCAGTAGTATAGATCTAATGTGGCGGGGGGCGGGTGAGCAGTTCTTC
CASSIDLMWRGAGEQFF
>TRBJ2-5|few|TRBD2|TRBV3-1
TGTGCCAGCAGCAGGACTAGCCAAGAGACCCAGTACTTC
CASSRTSQETQYF
>TRBJ1-6|many|TRBD1|TRBV12-3/TRBV12-4
TGTGCCAGCAGTTTAGAAGGGACAGGGGCGGCCAATTCACCCCTCCACTTT
CASSLEGTGAANSPLHF
>TRBJ1-5|few|-|TRBV6-5
TGTGCCAGCAGTTACTCGAGGAGTTATAGCAATCAGCCCCAGCATTTT
CASSYSRSYSNQPQHF
>TRBJ2-3|-|-|TRBV11-3
TGTGCCAGCAGCCCTAGGAGGGGGATCGCAGATACGCAGTATTTT
CASSPRRGIADTQYF
>TRBJ2-1|few|TRBD2|TRBV20-1
TGCAGTGCTAGCGGGGGGTCTCTAAATGAGCAGTTCTTC
CSASGGSLNEQFF
>TRBJ1-4|few|-|TRBV6-5
TGTGCCAGCAGTTACTCGAACGGAATAGAAAAACTGTTTTTT
CASSYSNGIEKLFF
>TRBJ1-3|-|TRBD1|TRBV6-2/TRBV6-3
TGTGCCAGCAGTGGCGACGACAGGGTCTCTGGAAACACCATATATTTT
CASSGDDRVSGNTIYF
>TRBJ2-3|few|-|TRBV20-1
TGCAGTGCCCTTCTAGAGTCTAGCACAGATACGCAGTATTTT
CSALLESSTDTQYF
>TRBJ2-1|-|-|TRBV7-6
TGTGCCAGCAGCTTATCCCTGGTTGATGAGCAGTTCTTC
CASSLSLVDEQFF
>TRBJ2-1|-|TRBD2|TRBV19
TGTGCCAGTAGATTGACTAGCGGGGGAGTAAATGAGCAGTTCTTC
CASRLTSGGVNEQFF
>TRBJ1-6|-|TRBD1|TRBV4-2
TGTGCCAGCAGCCAAGATCGGACAGGGGACTCCTATAATTCACCCCTCCACTTT
CASSQDRTGDSYNSPLHF
>TRBJ1-5|many|-|TRBV12-3/TRBV12-4
TGTGCCAGCAGCTTCGGGGGTAATCAGCCCCAGCATTTT
CASSFGGNQPQHF
>TRBJ2-1|-|-|TRBV27
TGCGCCAGCAGTTTGGGGCGGGAAGGCAACAATGAGCAGTTCTTC
CASSLGREGNNEQFF
>TRBJ1-2|many|-|TRBV5-1
TGCGCCAGCAGCTTGGCCGCCAGCCGGGATGGCTACACCTTC
CASSLAASRDGYTF
>TRBJ1-1|few|-|TRBV9
TGTGCCAGCAGCGTAGCTCCAGAGGGGAGTACTGAAGCTTTCTTT
CASSVAPEGSTEAFF
>TRBJ1-1|-|-|TRBV25-1
TGTGCCAGCAGTGCTCTTGGGAGAAAGAACACTGAAGCTTTCTTT
CASSALGRKNTEAFF
>TRBJ2-6|once|-|TRBV7-9
TGTGCCGGAGGGGCGTTCGACTCTGGGGCCAACGTCCTGACTTTC
CAGGAFDSGANVLTF
>TRBJ2-7|-|-|TRBV20-1
TGCAGTGCTAGGAAAGGACTTGACTCCTACGAGCAGTACTTC
CSARKGLDSYEQYF